One sample yielded the 13 T cell receptor beta chains listed below, sequenced in a study of cytomegalovirus exposure and HLA in healthy donors. Primers: 60 Vbeta forward and 13 Jbeta reverse. Method: immunoSEQ multiplex PCR; TCRdb's copy keeps in-frame clones and lacks some. The sample holds 60,000 to 85,000 clones, 75% to 85% seen once. Material for sequencing was PBMCs. These receptors came from a man in his 70s in good health and CMV-seropositive.

Turning to this clone: An end of the junction differs from the germline gene, which may be a read error. The chain couples TRBV27 to TRBJ1-2; TRBD1 might be the D (6 bases). CDR1 is MNHEY, CDR2 SMNVEV, per germline (reference sequence). The CDR3 sequence is 14 residues long. DNA for the CDR3: TGTGCCAGCAGCACGAAGACAGGAAACTTTGGCTACACCTTC. It encodes CASSTKTGNFGYTF.

This chain links TRBV14 with TRBJ1-1, with a tentative D call TRBD1 (5 bases). Germline values: CDR1 SGHDN, CDR2 FVKESK. The V and J ends lost 0 bases and 5 bases respectively, with 16 bases between them. The CDR3 spans 16 residues. CDR3 sequence reads: CASSQDKGVKWTEAFF. CDR3 nucleotide sequence: TGTGCCAGCAGCCAAGACAAAGGGGTGAAGTGGACTGAAGCTTTCTTT.

This clone was recorded once. The J gene is TRBJ2-1, the V gene TRBV29-1, with D possibly TRBD2 on 6 matching bases. The CDR3 spans 17 residues. The germline V and J ends were trimmed by 4 bases and 2 bases, with 21 bases remaining between them. Germline-derived CDR1 and CDR2 are SQVTM and ANQGSEA. The CDR3 DNA is TGCAGCGTTGGGCCCCCGCTGACTAGACCGACCTACAATGAGCAGTTCTTC. Amino acid sequence: CSVGPPLTRPTYNEQFF.

The chain combines TRBV5-5 with TRBJ2-5; 7 bases are a match to TRBD1. The CDR3 loop spans 13 amino acids. Per germline, CDR1 SGHKS and CDR2 YYEKEE (reference sequence). Losses at the gene ends were 4 bases for V and 4 bases for J; bases not matched to a gene: 4. The CDR3 loop reads CASSLPGGETQYF. CDR3 bases: TGTGCCAGCAGCCTTCCAGGGGGAGAGACCCAGTACTTC. Complete variable domain (other parts from reference TRBV5-5 and TRBJ2-5): DAGVTQSPTHLIKTRGQQVTLRCSPISGHKSVSWYQQVLGQGPQFIFQYYEKEERGRGNFPDRFSARQFPNYSSELNVNALLLGDSALYLCASSLPGGETQYFGPGTRLLVL.

A few counts support this clone. This sequence joins TRBV4-1 and TRBJ1-4; D is possibly TRBD1 (5 bases). V was trimmed by 1 base and J by 8 bases, leaving 11 bases between them. The CDR3 totals 14 residues. Looked up from germline, CDR1 is MGHRA and CDR2 is YSYEKL. For the CDR3, the DNA is TGCGCCAGCAGCCAAGGGCAGGGAGGGGAAAAACTGTTTTTT. This translates into CASSQGQGGEKLFF.

V and J are TRBV28 and TRBJ2-1; 7 bases are a match to TRBD2. The V segment lost 5 bases and the J segment 5 bases; nucleotides outside the gene matches: 9. The germline V gene has CDR1 MDHEN and CDR2 SYDVKM. The CDR3 covers 15 residues. The CDR3 DNA reads TGTGCCAGCAGTACTGGGGGGGGTTGGCACAATGAGCAGTTCTTC. The encoded protein is CASSTGGGWHNEQFF.

V is TRBV5-1 and J is TRBJ2-3; 9 positions agree with TRBD2. The CDR3 sequence is 15 residues long. V gave up 0 bases and J gave up 5 bases; unmatched junction bases: 4. Germline loops: CDR1 SGHRS, CDR2 YFSETQ. In nucleotides, the CDR3 is TGCGCCAGCAGCTTGGTAGCGGGAGTGGGAGATACGCAGTATTTT. It is translated as CASSLVAGVGDTQYF.

The rearrangement links TRBV7-9 to TRBJ1-2; 7 bases line up with TRBD1. Germline CDR1 and CDR2: SEHNR and FQNEAQ (reference sequence). CDR3 size: 16 residues. V was clipped by 6 bases and J by 7 bases; unmatched bases: 17. CDR3 in DNA: TGTGCCAGCAGTCCCGGTTCTGGACAGGAGGTCAGTGGCTACACCTTC. This encodes CASSPGSGQEVSGYTF. Using reference TRBV7-9 and TRBJ1-2 for the parts outside the CDR3, the full variable domain is DTGVSQNPRHKITKRGQNVTFRCDPISEHNRLYWYRQTLGQGPEFLTYFQNEAQLEKSRLLSDRFSAERPKGSFSTLEIQRTEQGDSAMYLCASSPGSGQEVSGYTFGSGTRLTVV.

A remark on this clone: The junction departs from germline at one end; a sequencing error may be responsible. The chain joins TRBV4-1 to TRBJ1-4; D may be TRBD1 (5 bases). Germline lookup yields CDR1 MGHRA and CDR2 YSYEKL. This CDR3 is built from 13 residues. This CDR3 reads CASSQEVRTRLLF. The CDR3 bases are TGCGCCAGCAGCCAAGAGGTCAGGACAAGGCTACTTTTT.

The J gene is TRBJ2-5, the V gene TRBV29-1; 7 nucleotides line up with TRBD1. Germline CDR1 SQVTM, CDR2 ANQGSEA. The CDR3 covers 14 residues. The V segment lost 3 bases and the J segment 4 bases; nucleotides outside the gene matches: 8. CDR3 sequence reads: CSVDPGQPGETQYF. The CDR3 DNA is TGCAGCGTTGACCCGGGACAGCCGGGAGAGACCCAGTACTTC.

This clone was recorded only once. The J gene is TRBJ2-3, the V gene TRBV19, with D perhaps TRBD1 (6 bases). The ends were cut back, 8 bases at V and 1 base at J, with 10 bases in the middle. The CDR3 runs to 13 residues. Germline CDR1 is LNHDA and CDR2 is SQIVND (reference sequence). CDR3 sequence reads: CASHRVGTDTQYF. CDR3 in DNA: TGTGCCAGTCACAGGGTGGGCACAGATACGCAGTATTTT.

This clone was counted a single time. The chain joins TRBV9 to TRBJ2-7; D unclear. CDR3 length equals 14 residues. The V end was cut by 0 bases, the J end by 1 base, with 8 bases between. Looked up from germline, CDR1 is SGDLS and CDR2 is YYNGEE. The CDR3 nucleotides are TGTGCCAGCAGCGTAGCTATACAGTCCTACGAGCAGTACTTC. It yields the protein CASSVAIQSYEQYF.

This chain joins TRBV28 and TRBJ2-7, with TRBD2 matching 13 bases. The CDR3 runs 17 residues. With 1 base clipped from V and 12 bases from J, the junction kept 15 bases outside the gene matches. Germline V CDR1 and CDR2: MDHEN, SYDVKM. CDR3 in DNA: TGTGCCAGCAGTTTATCCCTCCAACTAGCGGGAGGGCCCCAGTGGTACTTC. Translation gives CASSLSLQLAGGPQWYF.